The T cell receptor (beta chain) under discussion was sequenced for a study of shared T cell receptors in the human thymus. Generated by immunoSEQ multiplex PCR, the TCRdb table keeps only in-frame clones and is missing some. The repertoire has more than 550,000 clones, 70% to 90% of them found once; the top ten carry just under 0.0095%. This CDR3 contains 15 residues. Germline CDR1 MNHEY, CDR2 SMNVEV (reference sequence). V gave up 3 bases and J gave up 5 bases; unmatched junction bases: 6. This clone was counted a single time. These records were also assigned to another study, of human thymus T cells. In that study: It was from resections taken during corrective heart surgery that the thymus tissue came. The authors found apparently biased V and J gene usage in thymic and blood repertoires.

The receptor was derived from a boy less than two years old with a congenital heart defect. This chain uses TRBV27 with TRBJ2-7; 11 positions match TRBD2. The specimen was thymocytes. In nucleotides, the CDR3 is TGTGCCAGCAGTTTCACTAGCGGGAGTATGGACGAGCAGTACTTC. Translation gives CASSFTSGSMDEQYF.